The T cell receptor (beta chain) under discussion was sequenced for a study of blood T cells in healthy people across ages. Next came a second PCR, run for 7 to 11 cycles, which used a sample-barcoded 5' primer along with a J-beta primer mix. TCRdb reanalysed the 5' RACE reads using MiXCR and keeps one entry per CDR3 protein. The sample contains fewer than 800,000 distinct CDR3 sequences, around 21% of which appear only once. The CDR3 length is 13 residues. Germline V CDR1 and CDR2: MDHEN, SYDVKM. Trimming took off 6 bases at V and 3 bases at J, with 11 bases between the two ends. Material: blood. This receptor was identified in an older man in good health. The chain combines TRBV28 with TRBJ2-5; D is possibly TRBD1 (5 bases). The CDR3 here is CASRPDREETQYF. For the CDR3, the DNA is TGTGCCAGCAGACCTGACAGAGAAGAGACCCAGTACTTC. Together with reference TRBV28 and TRBJ2-5, the CDR3 gives the full variable domain: DVKVTQSSRYLVKRTGEKVFLECVQDMDHENMFWYRQDPGLGLRLIYFSYDVKMKEKGDIPEGYSVSREKKERFSLILESASTNQTSMYLCASRPDREETQYFGPGTRLLVL.